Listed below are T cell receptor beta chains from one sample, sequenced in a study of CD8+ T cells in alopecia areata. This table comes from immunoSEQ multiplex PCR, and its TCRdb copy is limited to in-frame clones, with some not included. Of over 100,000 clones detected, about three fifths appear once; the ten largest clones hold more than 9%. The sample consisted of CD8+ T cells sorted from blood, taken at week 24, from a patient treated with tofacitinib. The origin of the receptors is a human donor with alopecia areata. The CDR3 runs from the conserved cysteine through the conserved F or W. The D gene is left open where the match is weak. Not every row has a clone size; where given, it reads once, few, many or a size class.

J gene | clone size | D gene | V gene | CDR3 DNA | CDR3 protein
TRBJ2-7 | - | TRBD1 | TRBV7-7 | TGTGCTAGCAGCTTAGGGACAGGGAATAGGTACGAGCAGTACTTC | CASSLGTGNRYEQYF
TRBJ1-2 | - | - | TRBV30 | TGTGCCTGGGTCGATGGACGAGGCGTGAACTATGGCTACACCTTC | CAWVDGRGVNYGYTF
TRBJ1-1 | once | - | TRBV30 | TGTGCCTGGAGTGTATTTAACGGGGACACTGAAGCTTTCTTT | CAWSVFNGDTEAFF
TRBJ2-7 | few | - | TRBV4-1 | TGCGCCAGCAGCCAAGATCTTGCTTCTGAAGGCTACGAGCAGTACTTC | CASSQDLASEGYEQYF
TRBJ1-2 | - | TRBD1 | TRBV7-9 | TGTGCCAGCAGCTCGGTTAGGGACAGTGGCTACACCTTC | CASSSVRDSGYTF
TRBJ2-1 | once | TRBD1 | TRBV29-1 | TGCAGCGTTGTACCCACAGATATGACAGGGTTCGTGGGCGATGAGCAGTTCTTC | CSVVPTDMTGFVGDEQFF
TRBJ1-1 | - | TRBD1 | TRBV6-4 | TGTGCCAGCAGTGAGATCAACCGGGACAGGGTGAACACTGAAGCTTTCTTT | CASSEINRDRVNTEAFF
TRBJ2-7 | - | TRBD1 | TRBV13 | TGTGCCAGCAGCCAGATGACAGGGTCCTACGAGCAGTACTTC | CASSQMTGSYEQYF
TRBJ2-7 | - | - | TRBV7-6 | TGTGCCAGCAGCCCCGGGAACAACGAGCAGTACTTC | CASSPGNNEQYF
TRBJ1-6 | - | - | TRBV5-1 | TGCGCCAGCAGCAAGGTCCACCGGACAGATAATTCACCCCTCCACTTT | CASSKVHRTDNSPLHF
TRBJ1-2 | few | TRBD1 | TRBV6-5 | TGTGCCAGCAGTTCGGACAGGGCGGCTGGCTACACCTTC | CASSSDRAAGYTF
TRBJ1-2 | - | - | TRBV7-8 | TGTGCCAGCAGCTTACCCTCAATGGGCTATGGCTACACCTTC | CASSLPSMGYGYTF
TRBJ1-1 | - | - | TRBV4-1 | TGCGCCAGCAGCCAAGAAGAGGGGACGAACACTGAAGCTTTCTTT | CASSQEEGTNTEAFF
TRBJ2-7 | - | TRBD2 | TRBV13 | TGTGCCAGCAGCGTCACTAGCGATGCCCCTCTAGAGCAGTACTTC | CASSVTSDAPLEQYF
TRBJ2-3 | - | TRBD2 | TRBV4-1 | TGCGCCAGCACCGAAGGAACTAGCGGGGGTAAAGATACGCAGTATTTT | CASTEGTSGGKDTQYF
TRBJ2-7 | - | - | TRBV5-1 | TGCGCCAGCAGCCCGGACCAATACGAGCAGTACTTC | CASSPDQYEQYF
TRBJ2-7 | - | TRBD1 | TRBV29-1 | TGCAGCGTTGCCCAGACAGGGCCCCACGAGCAGTACTTC | CSVAQTGPHEQYF
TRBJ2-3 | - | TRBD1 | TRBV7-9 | TGTGCCAGCAGATCAATCCGACAGGGGGCCACAGATACGCAGTATTTT | CASRSIRQGATDTQYF
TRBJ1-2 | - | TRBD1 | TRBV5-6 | TGTGCCAGCAGCGCGGGGACAGGGGAGCCCTCGGGCTACACCTTC | CASSAGTGEPSGYTF
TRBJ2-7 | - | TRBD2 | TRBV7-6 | TGTGCCAGCAGCTCACTCGTAGGACTAGCGGGACTCGGCCACGAGCAGTACTTC | CASSSLVGLAGLGHEQYF
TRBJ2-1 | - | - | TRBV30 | TGTGCCTGGAGTGTGGTGGGGGATGAGCAGTTCTTC | CAWSVVGDEQFF
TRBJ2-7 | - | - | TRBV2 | TGTGCCAGCAGCGTCACCTACGAGCAGTACTTC | CASSVTYEQYF
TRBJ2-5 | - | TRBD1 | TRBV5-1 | TGCGCCAGCAGCTTGATGACAGGGGGCGTTGAGACCCAGTACTTC | CASSLMTGGVETQYF
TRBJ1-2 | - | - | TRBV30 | TGTGCCTGGAGTGAAGAGGGCTTCTATGGCTACACCTTC | CAWSEEGFYGYTF
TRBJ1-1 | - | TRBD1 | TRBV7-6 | TGTGCCAGCAGCTTAGCGACAGGGGGAATGAACACTGAAGCTTTCTTT | CASSLATGGMNTEAFF
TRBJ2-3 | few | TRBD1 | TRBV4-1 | TGCGCCAGCAGCCCCGGGACAGTTTCGAGCACAGATACGCAGTATTTT | CASSPGTVSSTDTQYF
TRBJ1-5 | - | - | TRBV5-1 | TGCGCCAGCAGCAATTATCCAGGAAACAATCAGCCCCAGCATTTT | CASSNYPGNNQPQHF
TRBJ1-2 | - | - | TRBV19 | TGTGCCAGTAGTCCTTGGACAGAAAGCTTTTATGGCTACACCTTC | CASSPWTESFYGYTF
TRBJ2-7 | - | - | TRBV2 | TGTGCCAGCAGTACCCTGACCTACGAGCAGTACTTC | CASSTLTYEQYF